This T cell receptor beta chain was recorded in a study of blood T cells in healthy people across ages. The germline CDR1 and CDR2 sequences are MNHEY and SVGEGT. The CDR3 extends over 17 amino acids. Trimming left V 3 bases short and J 0 bases short, with 12 bases between. A sample-barcoded 5' primer and a J-beta primer mix were used in a second PCR of about 7 to 12 cycles. Every sample gave at least 2.5 million paired-end reads containing CDR3. One entry per CDR3 protein, called by TCRdb with MiXCR from the 5' RACE reads. The sample yields approximately 600,000 distinct CDR3 sequences, around 54% seen once.

The chain recombines TRBV6-2 or TRBV6-3 with TRBJ1-6; D unresolved. The sequence was obtained from a man in his fifties or sixties in good health. The sequenced material came from blood. CDR3 residues: CASSYGDFSSYNSPLHF. CDR3 in DNA: TGTGCCAGCAGTTATGGAGACTTCTCCTCCTATAATTCACCCCTCCACTTT.